This TCR beta chain derives from a study of blood T cell repertoires in COVID-19. Turning to the study itself: Spain, Italy and the United States supplied samples that represented acute and convalescent COVID-19. Sample material is recorded as cDNA or gDNA derived from T cells, B-cell-depleted T cells, or PBMCs.

In the authors' methods: Reference gene primer amplification gave nucleated cell count estimates. The repertoire was sequenced with immunoSEQ multiplex PCR; TCRdb's copy has only in-frame clones and lacks some. For V, J and clone size, that table is used; D and trimming come from the DNA. The sample lists approximately 80,000 clones; more than 70% were seen once. This clonotype was obtained from a woman of 80 years or more with acute or convalescent COVID-19. Sequencing was performed on peripheral blood.

The CDR3 DNA reads TGTGCCAGTAGGGGACAAGGGAACACTGAAGCTTTCTTT. Protein product: CASRGQGNTEAFF. The V call is TRBV27, the J call TRBJ1-1; D possibly corresponds to TRBD1 (6 bases). The germline V gene encodes CDR1 MNHEY and CDR2 SMNVEV (reference sequence). Trimming shortened V by 9 bases and J by 1 base, and 12 bases separated the two germline ends. The CDR3 consists of 13 residues.